One T cell receptor beta chain is described in this entry. What it recognizes is unknown. At deep level, the assay was performed. Sequencing was performed with immunoSEQ multiplex PCR; in TCRdb, only in-frame clones are kept and a portion is missing. Of about half a million clones listed, approximately 79% are singletons. The data were obtained in a study of shared clonotypes between healthy human individuals. Study-wide findings and caveats: The diversity represented, both genetic and in exposure history, was limited by few donors.

The sequence derives from a woman aged 40 to 50 in good health. Some clones in this sample may be carry-over from other donors' samples. Sequencing used PBMCs.

The CDR3 region has the DNA TGTGCCAGCAGCCAACCCCCCGGACAGCGGGCATACAATGAGCAGTTCTTC. Translating gives CASSQPPGQRAYNEQFF. The chain is built from TRBV4-2 and TRBJ2-1; D may correspond to TRBD1 or TRBD2 (6 bases each). The CDR3 has 17 residues. Looked up from germline, CDR1 is LGHNA and CDR2 is YNFKEQ. V lost 2 bases and J 4 bases, leaving 18 bases between the germline ends.